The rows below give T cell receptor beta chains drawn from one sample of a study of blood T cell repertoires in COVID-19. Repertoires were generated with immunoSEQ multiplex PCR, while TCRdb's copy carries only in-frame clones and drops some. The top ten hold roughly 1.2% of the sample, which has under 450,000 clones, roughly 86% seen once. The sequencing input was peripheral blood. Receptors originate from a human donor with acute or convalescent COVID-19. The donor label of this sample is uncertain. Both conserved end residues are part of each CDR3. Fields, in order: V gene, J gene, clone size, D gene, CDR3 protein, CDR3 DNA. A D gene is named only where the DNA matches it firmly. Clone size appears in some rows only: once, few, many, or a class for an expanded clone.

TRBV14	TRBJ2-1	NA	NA	CASSERANIPYNEQFF	TGTGCCAGCAGCGAGCGGGCCAACATACCCTACAATGAGCAGTTCTTC
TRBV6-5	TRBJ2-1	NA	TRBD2	CASRTSGYNEQFF	TGTGCCAGCCGGACTAGCGGCTACAATGAGCAGTTCTTC
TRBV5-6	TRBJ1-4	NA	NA	CASAGTGNEKLFF	TGTGCCTCCGCGGGGACGGGTAATGAAAAACTGTTTTTT
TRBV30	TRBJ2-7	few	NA	CAWTSTYEQYF	TGTGCCTGGACTTCGACTTACGAGCAGTACTTC
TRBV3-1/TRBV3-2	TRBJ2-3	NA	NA	CASSYLLAADTQYF	TGTGCCAGCAGCTATTTGCTAGCAGCAGATACGCAGTATTTT
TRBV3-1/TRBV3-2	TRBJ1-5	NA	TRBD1	CASSPWTGFGNQPQHF	TGTGCCAGCAGCCCTTGGACAGGGTTTGGCAATCAGCCCCAGCATTTT
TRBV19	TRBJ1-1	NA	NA	CASGYDRFVGAFF	TGTGCCAGTGGATACGACAGGTTCGTTGGAGCTTTCTTT
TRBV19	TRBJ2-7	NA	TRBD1	CASSRPDRTYEQYF	TGTGCCAGTAGCCGGCCGGACAGGACCTACGAGCAGTACTTC
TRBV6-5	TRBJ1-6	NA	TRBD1	CASRPTGSWSPLHF	TGTGCCAGCAGGCCGACAGGGTCGTGGTCACCCCTCCACTTT
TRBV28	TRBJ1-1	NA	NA	CASSLLRGFSEAFF	TGTGCCAGCAGTTTGTTACGGGGTTTTTCTGAAGCTTTCTTT
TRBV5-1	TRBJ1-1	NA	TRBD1	CASSNGQGNTEAFF	TGCGCCAGCAGCAACGGACAGGGGAACACTGAAGCTTTCTTT
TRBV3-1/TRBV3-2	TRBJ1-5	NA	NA	CASSPDYSNQPQHF	TGTGCCAGCAGCCCAGATTATAGCAATCAGCCCCAGCATTTT
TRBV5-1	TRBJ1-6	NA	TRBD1	CASSRGQERSPLHF	TGCGCCAGCAGCAGAGGACAGGAACGTTCACCCCTCCACTTT
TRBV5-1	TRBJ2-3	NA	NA	CASSLFGGGRADTQYF	TGCGCCAGCAGCCTCTTCGGCGGAGGGCGCGCAGATACGCAGTATTTT
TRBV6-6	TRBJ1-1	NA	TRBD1	CASSWDRVILNTEAFF	TGTGCCAGCAGTTGGGACAGGGTGATTTTGAACACTGAAGCTTTCTTT
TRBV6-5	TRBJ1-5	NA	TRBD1	CASGDRHSNQPQHF	TGTGCCAGTGGGGACAGGCACAGCAATCAGCCCCAGCATTTT
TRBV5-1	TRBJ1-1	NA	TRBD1	CASSLEGGGNTEAFF	TGCGCCAGCAGCTTGGAAGGGGGCGGAAACACTGAAGCTTTCTTT
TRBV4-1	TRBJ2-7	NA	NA	CASSQYQGAAEQYF	TGCGCCAGCAGCCAATACCAGGGTGCAGCCGAGCAGTACTTC
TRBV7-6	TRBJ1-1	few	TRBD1	CASSPNRGQTEAFF	TGTGCCAGCAGCCCAAACAGGGGGCAAACTGAAGCTTTCTTT
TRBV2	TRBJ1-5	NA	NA	CASAPPAGLGKQPQHF	TGTGCCAGCGCTCCTCCCGCGGGCTTAGGGAAACAGCCCCAGCATTTT
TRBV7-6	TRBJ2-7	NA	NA	CASSLDPSGVYEQYF	TGTGCCAGCAGCTTAGACCCCTCAGGGGTCTACGAGCAGTACTTC
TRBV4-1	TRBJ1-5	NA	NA	CASSQEGRPDYQPQHF	TGCGCCAGCAGCCAAGAAGGTAGGCCAGACTATCAGCCCCAGCATTTT
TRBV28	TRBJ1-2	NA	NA	CASSPLTDNIYGYTF	TGTGCCAGCAGCCCCCTGACAGACAACATCTATGGCTACACCTTC
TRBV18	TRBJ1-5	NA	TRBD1	CASSLVPRQGGQPQHF	TGTGCCAGCTCGCTCGTACCCAGACAGGGTGGTCAGCCCCAGCATTTT
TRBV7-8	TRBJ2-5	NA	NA	CASSTWDSLGETQYF	TGTGCCAGCAGCACTTGGGACTCACTGGGGGAGACCCAGTACTTC
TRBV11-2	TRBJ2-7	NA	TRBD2	CASSLGGSGRTYEQYF	TGTGCCAGCAGCTTAGGTGGTAGCGGGAGGACCTACGAGCAGTACTTC
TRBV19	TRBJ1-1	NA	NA	CASSGGPMNTEAFF	TGTGCCAGTAGTGGTGGGCCAATGAACACTGAAGCTTTCTTT